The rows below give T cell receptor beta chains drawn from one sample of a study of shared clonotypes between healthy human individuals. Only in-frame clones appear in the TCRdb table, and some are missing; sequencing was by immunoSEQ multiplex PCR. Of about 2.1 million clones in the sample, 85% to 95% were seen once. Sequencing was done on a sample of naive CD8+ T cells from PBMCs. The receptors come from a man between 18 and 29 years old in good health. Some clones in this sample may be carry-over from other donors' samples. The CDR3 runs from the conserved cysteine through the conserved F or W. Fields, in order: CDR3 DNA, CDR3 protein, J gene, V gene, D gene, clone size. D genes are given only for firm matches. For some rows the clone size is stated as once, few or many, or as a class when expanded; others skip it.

TGTGCCAGCAGCGTGCTAGCGGGAGGGCGGGATGAGCAGTTCTTC	CASSVLAGGRDEQFF	TRBJ2-1	TRBV5-6	TRBD2	NA
TGTGCCAGCAGCCCTAGCGGGAGGCGAGGCACCGGGGAGCTGTTTTTT	CASSPSGRRGTGELFF	TRBJ2-2	TRBV5-5	TRBD2	NA
TGCGCCAGCAGCTTGGCGGCGGCCTACGAGCAGTACTTC	CASSLAAAYEQYF	TRBJ2-7	TRBV5-1	NA	NA
TGTGCCAGCAGTTACTCCGGGGGAAATGGACTCGATGAGCAGTACTTC	CASSYSGGNGLDEQYF	TRBJ2-7	TRBV6-5	NA	NA
TGTGCCAGTAGTATACCAGGGGGCCGGCACACTGAAGCTTTCTTT	CASSIPGGRHTEAFF	TRBJ1-1	TRBV19	TRBD1	once
TGTGCCAGCAGCCCCCGGGACAGAGAGCTTTACGAGCAGTACTTC	CASSPRDRELYEQYF	TRBJ2-7	TRBV5-6	TRBD1	NA
TGTGCCAGCAGTTTAACCGGGGCCCACTACGAGCAGTACTTC	CASSLTGAHYEQYF	TRBJ2-7	TRBV27	NA	NA
TGTGCCAGCAGTGGGGATACGCAGTATTTT	CASSGDTQYF	TRBJ2-3	TRBV28	NA	NA
TGTGCCAGCAGCTTGGGTCCTAGAGAGACCCAGTACTTC	CASSLGPRETQYF	TRBJ2-5	TRBV11-3	NA	NA
TGTGCCAGCAGTGTGGGGACAGATAGCAATCAGCCCCAGCATTTT	CASSVGTDSNQPQHF	TRBJ1-5	TRBV25-1	TRBD1	once
TGTGCCAGCAGCTCCGGACAGGGGACGACCTACGAGCAGTACTTC	CASSSGQGTTYEQYF	TRBJ2-7	TRBV7-9	TRBD1	NA
TGTGCCAGCAGTTACACGGGGCGTCTGGCTTTCTTT	CASSYTGRLAFF	TRBJ1-1	TRBV6-5	NA	NA
TGTGCCAGCAGCTCCTGGACTAGCGGGAGGGCGTACAATGAGCAGTTCTTC	CASSSWTSGRAYNEQFF	TRBJ2-1	TRBV7-9	TRBD2	NA
TGTGCCAGCAGATTAGCGGGAGGCTCCTACGAGCAGTACTTC	CASRLAGGSYEQYF	TRBJ2-7	TRBV5-4	TRBD2	NA
TGTGCCAGCAAGGGCAGGGGGCTTTTTCCCCCCGAAGCTTTCTTT	CASKGRGLFPPEAFF	TRBJ1-1	TRBV6-1	TRBD1	NA
TGTGCCAGCAGTTCTCCTGAGGGGGCTGAAGCTTTCTTT	CASSSPEGAEAFF	TRBJ1-1	TRBV6-1	NA	NA
TGTGCCAGCAGCATGGGCGGCAATGAGCAGTTCTTC	CASSMGGNEQFF	TRBJ2-1	TRBV6-4	NA	few
TGTGCCAACACAGGGAATGCTGGGGCCAACGTCCTGACTTTC	CANTGNAGANVLTF	TRBJ2-6	TRBV2	NA	NA
TGTGCCAGCAGCCTACTAGCGGGGCTCTACGAGCAGTACTTC	CASSLLAGLYEQYF	TRBJ2-7	TRBV7-9	TRBD2	NA
TGTGCCAGCAGTTCGGGGGTTAGCAATCAGCCCCAGCATTTT	CASSSGVSNQPQHF	TRBJ1-5	TRBV6-5	NA	few
TGTGCCAGCAGCTTACGGGAGTTGGACTATGGCTACACCTTC	CASSLRELDYGYTF	TRBJ1-2	TRBV7-9	NA	NA
TGTGCCAGCAGCTCGAGCCCCGCGGGAGGGCCCTGGAGACATACGCAGTATTTT	CASSSSPAGGPWRHTQYF	TRBJ2-3	TRBV7-9	TRBD2	NA
TGTGCCAGCAGGATCCCCATCAGACAGGGTGGAGACTACGAGCAGTACTTC	CASRIPIRQGGDYEQYF	TRBJ2-7	TRBV28	TRBD1	NA
TGTGCCAGCAGCTTATGGCGGGACAGACCGTACGAGCAGTACTTC	CASSLWRDRPYEQYF	TRBJ2-7	TRBV7-6	NA	NA
TGTGCCAGCAGTTCCACCCCCCGCGGGAGGGAGACCCAGTACTTC	CASSSTPRGRETQYF	TRBJ2-5	TRBV27	TRBD2	NA
TGCGCCAGCAGCCAAGTGACCGGGACTAGGCTGCAGACCCAGTACTTC	CASSQVTGTRLQTQYF	TRBJ2-5	TRBV4-1	TRBD2	NA
TGTGCCAGCAGCTTATCTGGGGGAGCGACCGGGGAGCTGTTTTTT	CASSLSGGATGELFF	TRBJ2-2	TRBV7-3	NA	NA
TGTGCCAGCAGTTTATTCGGTCCAGATACGCAGTATTTT	CASSLFGPDTQYF	TRBJ2-3	TRBV27	NA	NA
TGTGCCAGTAGTTATGGGGATACGCAGTATTTT	CASSYGDTQYF	TRBJ2-3	TRBV19	NA	NA
TGTGCCATCAGTGAGTCGAGAACAGGGTCCTACAATGAGCAGTTCTTC	CAISESRTGSYNEQFF	TRBJ2-1	TRBV10-3	NA	NA
TGTGCCAGCAGTTCGGGGACAGGGATTGGAAACACCATATATTTT	CASSSGTGIGNTIYF	TRBJ1-3	TRBV27	TRBD1	NA
TGTGCCTGGAGTAAAACCCTCCGCTGGTCCTACGAGCAGTACTTC	CAWSKTLRWSYEQYF	TRBJ2-7	TRBV30	NA	NA
TGTGCCAGCAGCCCGGGATACCTAGCCAAAAACATTCAGTACTTC	CASSPGYLAKNIQYF	TRBJ2-4	TRBV11-2	NA	NA
TGTGCCAGCAGTCCGCTCCCCACAGGGACCGGGGAGCTGTTTTTT	CASSPLPTGTGELFF	TRBJ2-2	TRBV27	NA	once
TGCGCCAGCAGCCACCCCGGACTAGCGGGAGTGTCAGAGCAGTACTTC	CASSHPGLAGVSEQYF	TRBJ2-7	TRBV4-1	TRBD2	NA
TGTGCCAGCAGTTCGCGTGGGGGCAATCAGCCCCAGCATTTT	CASSSRGGNQPQHF	TRBJ1-5	TRBV6-5	NA	NA